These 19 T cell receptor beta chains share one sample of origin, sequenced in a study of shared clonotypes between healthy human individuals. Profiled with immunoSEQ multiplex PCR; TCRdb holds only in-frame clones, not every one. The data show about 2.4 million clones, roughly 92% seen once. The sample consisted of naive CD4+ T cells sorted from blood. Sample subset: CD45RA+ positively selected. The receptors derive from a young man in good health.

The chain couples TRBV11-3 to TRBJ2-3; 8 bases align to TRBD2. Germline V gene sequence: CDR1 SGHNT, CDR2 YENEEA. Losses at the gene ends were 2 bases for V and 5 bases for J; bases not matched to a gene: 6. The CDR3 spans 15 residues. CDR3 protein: CASSLSGSVRDTQYF. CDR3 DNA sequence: TGTGCCAGCAGCTTAAGCGGGAGCGTGAGAGATACGCAGTATTTT.

The CDR3 DNA reads TGTGCCAGCAGCTTCAACCGACTAGCGGGCACAGATACGCAGTATTTT. Amino acid sequence: CASSFNRLAGTDTQYF. The chain uses TRBV11-2 and TRBJ2-3, with TRBD2 identical over 9 bases. This CDR3 region has 16 residues. With V trimmed by 3 bases and J by 1 base, 5 bases remained unmatched. Germline CDR1 SGHAT, CDR2 FQNNGV.

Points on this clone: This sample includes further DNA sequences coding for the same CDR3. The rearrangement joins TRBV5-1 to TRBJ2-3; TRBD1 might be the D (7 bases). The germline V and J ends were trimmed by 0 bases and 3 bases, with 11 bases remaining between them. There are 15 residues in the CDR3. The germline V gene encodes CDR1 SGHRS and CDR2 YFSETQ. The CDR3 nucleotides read TGCGCCAGCAGCTTGGAGGCAGGGGGGACAGATACGCAGTATTTT. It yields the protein CASSLEAGGTDTQYF.

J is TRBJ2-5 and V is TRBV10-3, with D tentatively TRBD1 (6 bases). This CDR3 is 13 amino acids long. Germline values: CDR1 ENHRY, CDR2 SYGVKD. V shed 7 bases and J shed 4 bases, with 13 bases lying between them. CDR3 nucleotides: TGTGCCATCAATCACAGGGAAGGAGAGACCCAGTACTTC. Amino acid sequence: CAINHREGETQYF.

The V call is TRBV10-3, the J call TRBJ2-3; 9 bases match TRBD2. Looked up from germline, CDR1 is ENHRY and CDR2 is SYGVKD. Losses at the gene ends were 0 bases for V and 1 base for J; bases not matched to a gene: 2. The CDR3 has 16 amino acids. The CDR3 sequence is CAISESASGGTDTQYF. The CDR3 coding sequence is TGTGCCATCAGTGAGTCCGCTAGCGGGGGCACAGATACGCAGTATTTT.

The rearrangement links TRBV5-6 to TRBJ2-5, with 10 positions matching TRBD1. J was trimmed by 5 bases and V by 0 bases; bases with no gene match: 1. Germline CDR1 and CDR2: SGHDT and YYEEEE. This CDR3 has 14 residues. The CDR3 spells CASSLEDRGETQYF. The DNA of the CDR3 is TGTGCCAGCAGCTTGGAGGACAGGGGGGAGACCCAGTACTTC.

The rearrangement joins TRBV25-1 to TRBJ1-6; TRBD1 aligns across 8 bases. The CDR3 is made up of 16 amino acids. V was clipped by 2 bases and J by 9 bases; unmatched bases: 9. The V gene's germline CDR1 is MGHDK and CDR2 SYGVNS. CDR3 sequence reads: CASSEDRQGASSPLHF. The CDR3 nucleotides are TGTGCCAGCAGTGAAGATCGGCAGGGGGCATCTTCACCCCTCCACTTT.

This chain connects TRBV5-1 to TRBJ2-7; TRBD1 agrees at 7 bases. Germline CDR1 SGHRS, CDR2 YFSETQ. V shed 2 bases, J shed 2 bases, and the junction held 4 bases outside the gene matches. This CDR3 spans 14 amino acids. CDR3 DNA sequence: TGCGCCAGCAGCTTCGGGACAGTACCCTACGAGCAGTACTTC. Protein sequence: CASSFGTVPYEQYF.

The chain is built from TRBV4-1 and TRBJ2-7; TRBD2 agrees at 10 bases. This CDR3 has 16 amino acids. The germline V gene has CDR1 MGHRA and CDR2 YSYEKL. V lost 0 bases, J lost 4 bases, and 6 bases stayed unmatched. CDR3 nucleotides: TGCGCCAGCAGCCAAGATCCTAGCGGGAGTAGGTACGAGCAGTACTTC. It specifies CASSQDPSGSRYEQYF.

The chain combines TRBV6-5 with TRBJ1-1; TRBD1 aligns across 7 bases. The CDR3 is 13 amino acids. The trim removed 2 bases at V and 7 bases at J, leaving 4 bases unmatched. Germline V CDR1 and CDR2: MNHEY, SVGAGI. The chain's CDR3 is CASSYQGGVEAFF. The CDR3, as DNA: TGTGCCAGCAGTTACCAGGGGGGTGTTGAAGCTTTCTTT.

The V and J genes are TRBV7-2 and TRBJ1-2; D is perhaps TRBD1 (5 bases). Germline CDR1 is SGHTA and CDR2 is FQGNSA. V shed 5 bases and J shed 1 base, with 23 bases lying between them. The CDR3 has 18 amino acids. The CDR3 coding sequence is TGTGCCAGCAGCGCCCGGGTTAGAGGGACTGGGGGTAACTATGGCTACACCTTC. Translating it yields CASSARVRGTGGNYGYTF. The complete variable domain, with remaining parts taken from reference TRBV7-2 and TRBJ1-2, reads GAGVSQSPSNKVTEKGKDVELRCDPISGHTALYWYRQSLGQGLEFLIYFQGNSAPDKSGLPSDRFSAERTGGSVSTLTIQRTQQEDSAVYLCASSARVRGTGGNYGYTFGSGTRLTVV.

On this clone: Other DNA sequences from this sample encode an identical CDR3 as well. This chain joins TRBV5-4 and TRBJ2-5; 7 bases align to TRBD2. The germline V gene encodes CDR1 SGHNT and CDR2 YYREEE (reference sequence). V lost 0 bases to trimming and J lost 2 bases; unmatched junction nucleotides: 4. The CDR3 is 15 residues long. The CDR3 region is CASSLGLATQETQYF. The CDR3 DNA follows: TGTGCCAGCAGCTTGGGACTAGCTACTCAAGAGACCCAGTACTTC.

Here the CDR3 reads CASSPIAATSYNEQFF. The CDR3 DNA sequence: TGCGCCAGCAGCCCGATAGCGGCAACCTCCTACAATGAGCAGTTCTTC. This chain joins TRBV4-3 and TRBJ2-1, with D maybe TRBD2 (6 bases). This CDR3 has 16 amino acids. The V gene's germline CDR1 is LGHNA and CDR2 YSLEER. V lost 4 bases, J lost 0 bases, and 13 bases lay in between.

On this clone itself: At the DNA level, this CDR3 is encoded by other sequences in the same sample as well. The chain's CDR3 is CAWSRLAASTDTQYF. The DNA for the CDR3 is TGTGCCTGGAGTCGACTAGCGGCTAGCACAGATACGCAGTATTTT. J is TRBJ2-3 and V is TRBV30; 9 bases line up with TRBD2. The CDR3 loop spans 15 amino acids. V lost 2 bases, J lost 0 bases, and 3 bases stayed unmatched. The germline gives CDR1 GTSNPN, CDR2 SVGIG (reference sequence).

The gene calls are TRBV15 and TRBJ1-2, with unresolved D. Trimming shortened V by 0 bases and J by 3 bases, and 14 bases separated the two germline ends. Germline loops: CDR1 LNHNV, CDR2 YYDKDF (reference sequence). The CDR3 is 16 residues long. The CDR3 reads CATSRDRNRRDYGYTF. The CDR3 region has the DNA TGTGCCACCAGCAGAGATCGGAACCGAAGGGACTATGGCTACACCTTC.

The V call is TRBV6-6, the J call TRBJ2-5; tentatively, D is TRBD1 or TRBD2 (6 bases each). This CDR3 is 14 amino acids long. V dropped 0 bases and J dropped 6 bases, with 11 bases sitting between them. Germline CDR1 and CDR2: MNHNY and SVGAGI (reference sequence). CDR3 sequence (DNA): TGTGCCAGCAGTTACTCCGGAGGGGGACAGACCCAGTACTTC. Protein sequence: CASSYSGGGQTQYF.

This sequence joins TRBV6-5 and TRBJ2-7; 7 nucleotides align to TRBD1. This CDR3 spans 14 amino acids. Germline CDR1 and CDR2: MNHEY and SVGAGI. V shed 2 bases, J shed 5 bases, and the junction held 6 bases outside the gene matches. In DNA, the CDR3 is TGTGCCAGCAGTTACCGACAGGGCAGGAACGAGCAGTACTTC. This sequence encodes CASSYRQGRNEQYF.

In nucleotides, the CDR3 is TGCGCCAGCAGCCAAAGGCGGGGCACTGAAGCTTTCTTT. This codes for CASSQRRGTEAFF. The chain couples TRBV4-1 to TRBJ1-1; D is undetermined. The CDR3 loop spans 13 amino acids. CDR1 MGHRA and CDR2 YSYEKL come from the germline V gene. V lost 2 bases, J lost 4 bases, and 8 bases lay in between.

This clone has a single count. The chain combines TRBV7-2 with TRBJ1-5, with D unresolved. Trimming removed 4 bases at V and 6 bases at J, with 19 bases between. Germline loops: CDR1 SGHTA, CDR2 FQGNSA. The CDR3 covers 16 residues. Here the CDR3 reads CASSSQTAGVGQPQHF. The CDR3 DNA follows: TGTGCCAGCAGCTCCCAAACAGCAGGAGTGGGTCAGCCCCAGCATTTT.